The 28 T cell receptor beta chains presented below share a single source sample, sequenced in a study of blood T cells in healthy people across ages. For the second PCR, which ran for 7 to 11 cycles, a sample-barcoded 5' primer and a J-beta primer mix were used. TCRdb used MiXCR to reprocess the 5' RACE reads, holding one entry per CDR3 protein. The sample lists 1.5 million to 2 million distinct CDR3 sequences; about 50% were seen once. Sequences were obtained from blood. Source of these receptors: a woman aged 40-49 years in good health.

This chain uses TRBV7-6 with TRBJ1-2, with D perhaps matching TRBD1 (6 bases). This CDR3 region has 13 residues. Deletions cut 0 bases from V and 8 bases from J, with 10 bases between. CDR1 and CDR2 (germline): SGHVS, FNYEAQ. The CDR3 nucleotides are TGTGCCAGCAGCTTAGCGGCGGGGGGCGGCTACACCTTC. It encodes CASSLAAGGGYTF.

The table lists this clonotype with a count of one. This chain joins TRBV6-6 and TRBJ1-5, with 8 nucleotides matching TRBD1. Germline CDR1 reads MNHNY; CDR2 reads SVGAGI (reference sequence). J gave up 2 bases and V 5 bases, and 8 bases lay outside the gene matches. CDR3 size: 16 residues. The CDR3 region is CASSDRDRGGNQPQHF. CDR3 sequence (DNA): TGTGCCAGCAGTGACCGTGACAGGGGAGGCAATCAGCCCCAGCATTTT.

The chain is built from TRBV4-2 and TRBJ2-2; D is undetermined. The V gene lost 1 base and the J gene lost 3 bases, with 12 bases spanning the gap. The CDR3 spans 16 residues. The germline V gene encodes CDR1 LGHNA and CDR2 YNFKEQ. CDR3 nucleotide sequence: TGTGCCAGCAGCCAAGCATTGGACGGACACACCGGGGAGCTGTTTTTT. Its protein is CASSQALDGHTGELFF.

The chain is built from TRBV6-5 and TRBJ2-7; tentative D call: TRBD2 (6 bases). The J call is uncertain, as TRBJ2-5 better fits the DNA end. CDR1 MNHEY and CDR2 SVGAGI come from the germline V gene. This CDR3 is 16 amino acids long. The CDR3 protein is CASSYSIAEGWETQYF. DNA for the CDR3: TGTGCCAGCAGTTACTCGATTGCGGAGGGGTGGGAGACCCAGTACTTC.

J is TRBJ2-1 and V is TRBV10-3; D may be TRBD2 (5 bases). Germline CDR1 and CDR2: ENHRY and SYGVKD. This CDR3 is built from 12 residues. V lost 10 bases and J 8 bases, leaving 15 bases between the germline ends. CDR3 loop: CATGIIDYEQFF. The CDR3 region has the DNA TGTGCCACCGGGATTATTGACTATGAGCAGTTCTTC.

This clonotype was counted a few times. The rearrangement uses TRBV7-9 and TRBJ2-3; D is unclear. Germline CDR1 reads SEHNR; CDR2 reads FQNEAQ (reference sequence). This CDR3 is 15 amino acids long. V dropped 3 bases and J dropped 10 bases, with 20 bases sitting between them. Written as DNA, the CDR3 is TGTGCCAGCAGCTTGTTAGGCCGAGACCTTAGGTCGCAGTATTTT. Its protein is CASSLLGRDLRSQYF.

This clonotype was seen only a few times. DNA for the CDR3: TGCGCCAGCAGCCAAGTCCTAGCGGGGGCCAGGACCCAGTACTTC. It specifies CASSQVLAGARTQYF. The chain employs TRBV4-3 and TRBJ2-5; TRBD2 aligns across 10 bases. Germline CDR1 LGHNA, CDR2 YSLEER. The CDR3 consists of 15 residues. V lost 1 base and J lost 7; bases outside the gene matches: 6.

V gene TRBV20-1 combines with J gene TRBJ2-1; D is possibly TRBD2 (6 bases). The ends were cut back, 0 bases at V and 0 bases at J, with 15 bases in the middle. This CDR3 has 17 residues. Per the germline V gene, CDR1 is DFQATT and CDR2 is SNEGSKA (reference sequence). The CDR3 loop reads CSARDDAGRSSYNEQFF. In nucleotides, the CDR3 is TGCAGTGCTAGAGACGACGCGGGACGTAGCTCCTACAATGAGCAGTTCTTC.

This sequence joins TRBV11-2 and TRBJ1-1; D is ambiguous. The CDR3 is made up of 13 amino acids. V lost 3 bases and J lost 4, with 9 bases in between. The V gene's germline CDR1 is SGHAT and CDR2 FQNNGV. The CDR3 bases are TGTGCCAGCAGCTTTGGGGAAAGCACTGAAGCTTTCTTT. Its protein product is CASSFGESTEAFF.

The chain joins TRBV7-2 to TRBJ1-2; no clear D. Germline V gene lookup returns CDR1 SGHTA and CDR2 FQGNSA. V was shortened by 1 base and J by 4 bases, with 7 bases between the two germline ends. The CDR3 totals 13 residues. The CDR3 bases are TGTGCCAGCAGCTTAGTTGGCACCTATGGCTACACCTTC. It is translated as CASSLVGTYGYTF.

The chain carries TRBV15 and TRBJ2-5, with 8 bases identical to TRBD1. V was clipped by 0 bases and J by 4 bases; unmatched bases: 7. The CDR3 length is 16 residues. Germline CDR1 reads LNHNV; CDR2 reads YYDKDF (reference sequence). The CDR3 loop reads CATSRDSDREVETQYF. CDR3 in DNA: TGTGCCACCAGCAGAGATTCGGACAGGGAGGTAGAGACCCAGTACTTC.

The CDR3 protein is CASSLDSRSQETQYF. The CDR3 DNA sequence: TGTGCCAGCAGCCTCGACAGTCGGTCCCAAGAGACCCAGTACTTC. The chain links TRBV27 to TRBJ2-5, with a possible D match to TRBD1 (5 bases). Germline values: CDR1 MNHEY, CDR2 SMNVEV (reference sequence). Trimming stripped 6 bases from V and 1 base from J, with 15 bases between. CDR3 length: 15 amino acids.

This sequence joins TRBV18 and TRBJ1-6, with 8 bases fitting TRBD1. Trimming removed 6 bases from V and 10 bases from J; junction bases left unmatched: 8. Germline V lookup: CDR1 KGHSH, CDR2 LQKENI. CDR3 length: 14 amino acids. The CDR3 sequence is CASSPDRAESPLHF. DNA of the CDR3: TGTGCCAGCTCGCCGGACAGGGCGGAATCACCCCTCCACTTT.

This clonotype was observed a handful of times. V gene TRBV4-3 combines with J gene TRBJ2-6; D possibly corresponds to TRBD2 (5 bases). The CDR3 extends over 19 amino acids. Germline V gene lookup returns CDR1 LGHNA and CDR2 YSLEER. V was cut by 0 bases and J by 0 bases, with 15 bases left in between. This chain's CDR3 is CASSQDNWADFSGANVLTF. The CDR3 DNA reads as TGCGCCAGCAGCCAAGATAATTGGGCGGACTTCTCTGGGGCCAACGTCCTGACTTTC.

J is TRBJ1-6 and V is TRBV20-1, with a tentative D call TRBD1 (5 bases). The germline CDR1 and CDR2 sequences are DFQATT and SNEGSKA (reference sequence). The V end lost 3 bases, the J end lost 2 bases, and 14 bases lay between the germline ends. The CDR3 has 16 residues. The CDR3 spells CSASPRRGAYNSPLHF. The CDR3 DNA is TGCAGTGCTAGTCCTAGGAGGGGTGCCTATAATTCACCCCTCCACTTT.

Comments on this clonotype: Since a much larger clone is just one base distant, this may be a read error. The chain recombines TRBV3-1 with TRBJ2-7; perhaps D is TRBD1 or TRBD2 (5 bases each). CDR3 length equals 15 residues. Trimming stripped 4 bases from V and 0 bases from J, with 13 bases between. CDR1 and CDR2 (germline): LGHDT, YNNKEL (reference sequence). CDR3 residues: CASSLTGAHSYEQYF. CDR3 bases: TGTGCCAGCAGCCTAACCGGGGCACACTCCTACGAGCAGTACTTC.

In its sample, this clonotype was seen a few times. The CDR3 sequence: CASSQTRILGTQYF. CDR3 DNA: TGTGCCAGCAGCCAAACCCGTATACTAGGGACCCAGTACTTC. This rearrangement joins TRBV3-1 to TRBJ2-5, with D perhaps matching TRBD2 (5 bases). The CDR3 is 14 amino acids. Germline V gives CDR1 LGHDT, CDR2 YNNKEL (reference sequence). V was cut by 2 bases and J by 7 bases, with 14 bases left in between.

As to this clonotype: Germline is not matched at one junction end, which may reflect a read error. The chain joins TRBV7-7 to TRBJ2-5, with 8 bases that match TRBD2. The CDR3 is made up of 17 amino acids. CDR1 is SSHAT and CDR2 is FNYEAQ in the germline V gene (reference sequence). The CDR3 reads CASSFGLGGGRQETQYF. The CDR3 coding sequence is TGTGCTAGCAGCTTCGGGCTTGGCGGGGGGAGACAAGAGACCCAGTACTTC.

This clonotype was observed a handful of times. The chain has TRBV27 and TRBJ2-5; 10 bases line up with TRBD2. Trimming at V came to 7 bases and at J to 5 bases, leaving 10 bases not matched to a gene. CDR1 is MNHEY, CDR2 SMNVEV, per germline (reference sequence). CDR3 length equals 15 residues. CDR3 protein: CASKAQRGGRETQYF. In DNA, the CDR3 is TGTGCCAGCAAAGCCCAGCGGGGGGGCCGGGAGACCCAGTACTTC.

The genes are TRBV12-3 or TRBV12-4 and TRBJ2-1, with 8 positions matching TRBD2. The CDR3 loop spans 13 amino acids. Trimming took 5 bases from V and 11 from J; bases not matched to a gene: 8. The CDR3 DNA reads TGTGCCAGCAGTGTAGTTATAGCGGGGCAGCAGTTCTTC. The encoded protein is CASSVVIAGQQFF.

The V call is TRBV5-1, the J call TRBJ2-7, with D perhaps matching TRBD2 (6 bases). The assigned J gene may be wrong: the sequence end matches TRBJ2-5 better. The CDR3 runs 15 residues. Germline lookup yields CDR1 SGHRS and CDR2 YFSETQ. CDR3 DNA sequence: TGCGCCAGCAGTTCCGGGACTCCCCTCGGGGAGACCCAGTACTTC. Its protein is CASSSGTPLGETQYF.

This chain links TRBV4-3 with TRBJ1-2, with D uncertain. Between the trimmed V and J ends, which lost 3 bases and 8 bases, there was a span of 16 bases. The germline V gene has CDR1 LGHNA and CDR2 YSLEER. The CDR3 length is 14 residues. CDR3 in DNA: TGCGCCAGCAGCCATCGGACGGATACCTACGGCTACACCTTC. As protein: CASSHRTDTYGYTF.

Points on this clonotype: One junction end does not reproduce the germline sequence, and a read error may be involved. The J gene is TRBJ2-6, the V gene TRBV12-3 or TRBV12-4, with a weak D call TRBD2 (6 bases). The CDR3 totals 17 residues. The chain's CDR3 is CASSTWRENSGASVLTF. The CDR3 nucleotides are TGTGCCAGCAGTACCTGGAGGGAGAACTCTGGGGCCAGCGTCCTGACTTTC.

The rearrangement uses TRBV5-6 and TRBJ2-3, with D perhaps given as TRBD1 or TRBD2 (5 bases each). With 3 bases removed from V and 3 bases from J, the gap between germline ends came to 11 bases. The CDR3 spans 14 residues. Germline V gene lookup returns CDR1 SGHDT and CDR2 YYEEEE. CDR3 in amino acids: CASSWTGPTDTQYF. The CDR3 bases are TGTGCCAGCAGCTGGACGGGACCTACAGATACGCAGTATTTT. Together with reference TRBV5-6 and TRBJ2-3, the CDR3 gives the full variable domain: DAGVTQSPTHLIKTRGQQVTLRCSPKSGHDTVSWYQQALGQGPQFIFQYYEEEERQRGNFPDRFSGHQFPNYSSELNVNALLLGDSALYLCASSWTGPTDTQYFGPGTRLTVL.

The rearrangement links TRBV7-9 to TRBJ1-1; TRBD1 aligns across 8 bases. V dropped 5 bases and J dropped 7; count of bases not matched to a gene: 9. CDR1 SEHNR and CDR2 FQNEAQ come from the germline V gene (reference sequence). CDR3 length: 14 amino acids. This CDR3 reads CASSPGQGSSEAFF. DNA for the CDR3: TGTGCCAGCAGCCCAGGACAGGGATCGAGTGAAGCTTTCTTT.

This chain joins TRBV6-5 and TRBJ2-7; TRBD1 or TRBD2 may be the D gene (5 bases each). The CDR3 runs to 13 residues. The germline V and J ends were trimmed by 4 bases and 7 bases, with 14 bases remaining between them. CDR1 MNHEY and CDR2 SVGAGI come from the germline V gene. CDR3 coding DNA: TGTGCCAGCAGTTTGGGACCGTTCTTTGAGCAGTACTTC. Translation: CASSLGPFFEQYF.

This clonotype was detected ten times or more. J is TRBJ2-5 and V is TRBV6-5; the match to TRBD1 covers 9 bases. The CDR3 has 13 amino acids. CDR1 MNHEY and CDR2 SVGAGI come from the germline V gene. After removal of 2 bases from V and 5 bases from J, the junction contained 0 bases not matched to a gene. The CDR3 is CASSYDRGETQYF. DNA for the CDR3: TGTGCCAGCAGTTACGACAGGGGGGAGACCCAGTACTTC.

The V call is TRBV7-2, the J call TRBJ2-7; a possible D gene is TRBD1 (6 bases). V lost 1 base and J lost 6, with 13 bases in between. The CDR3 length is 14 residues. From germline, CDR1 is SGHTA and CDR2 FQGNSA. CDR3 in DNA: TGTGCCAGCAGCTTAGATGGGGGCGGGTCCGAGCAGTACTTC. This encodes CASSLDGGGSEQYF.